This T cell receptor beta chain originates from a study of T cell repertoires in cytomegalovirus infection. Study background: Selection of CMV epitopes for the study included recently identified HLA-C-restricted and well-studied HLA-B-restricted ones. An indication of both CMV infection and matching HLA type came from public TCR beta signatures.

TCRdb itself ran the reads through MiXCR, one entry per CDR3 protein. Of 95,000 to 150,000 distinct CDR3 sequences in the sample, more than 25% are singletons; the top ten hold roughly three fifths. Study findings and constraints: The cumulative frequency of public TCR beta families identified carriers of CMV plus the relevant HLA. There were HLA-C-restricted CMV-specific TCR beta clonotypes dominating the ex vivo response.

V dropped 1 base and J dropped 2 bases, with 12 bases sitting between them. The CDR3 is made up of 15 amino acids. The germline CDR1 and CDR2 sequences are SGHAT and FQDESV (reference sequence). This clonotype was found a few times. The antigen is undetermined. The chain has TRBV11-1 and TRBJ2-7; D remains unclear. This TCR was recovered from a human donor in good health (CMV status not recorded). Some clones in this sample may be carry-over from other donors' samples. This sample comprised CD8+ T cells from cultured PBMCs, obtained from culture after CMV antigen stimulation. CDR3 loop: CASSLGEGIAYEQYF. The DNA for the CDR3 is TGTGCCAGCAGCTTAGGGGAAGGAATTGCCTACGAGCAGTACTTC.